These 9 T cell receptor beta chains were sequenced from one sample in a study of molecular identifiers for immune sequencing clone quantification. TCRdb redid the calling of the PCR reads with MiXCR, one entry per CDR3 protein. This sample has a few hundred thousand distinct CDR3 sequences, with over 20% found just once. Sequenced material: naive CD8+ T cells from blood, with Jurkat cell RNA spiked in. The subset: FACS-sorted CD8+CD4-CCR7+CD45RA+ naive T cells. The receptors originated from a human donor in good health. Some libraries in this study had Jurkat cell RNA spiked in.

The sample holds many counts of this clonotype. One junction end disagrees with the germline gene, perhaps due to a read error. V is TRBV7-7 and J is TRBJ2-3; the D gene is possibly TRBD2 (6 bases). Germline V gene lookup returns CDR1 SSHAT and CDR2 FNYEAQ (reference sequence). This CDR3 contains 18 residues. The DNA of the CDR3 is TGTGCTAGCAGCTTAGAGGTCGCGGGGCGGAGGGTGACAGATACGCAGTATTTT. Protein sequence: CASSLEVAGRRVTDTQYF.

This clonotype was seen ten or more times. The rearrangement joins TRBV29-1 to TRBJ2-7; perhaps TRBD1 as D (6 bases). This CDR3 contains 14 residues. CDR1 and CDR2 (germline): SQVTM, ANQGSEA. The ends were cut back, 2 bases at V and 7 bases at J, with 18 bases in the middle. The DNA of the CDR3 is TGCAGCGTTGAAACAGGGTCCGAGCTTGGGGAGCAGTACTTC. Its translation: CSVETGSELGEQYF.

This clonotype occurred many times. This chain links TRBV5-1 with TRBJ2-7; no clear D. The CDR3 runs to 14 residues. Germline V gene lookup returns CDR1 SGHRS and CDR2 YFSETQ. V dropped 6 bases and J dropped 3 bases, with 16 bases sitting between them. CDR3 sequence reads: CASTSEDGIYEQYF. The CDR3 DNA reads TGCGCCAGCACTTCCGAGGACGGAATCTACGAGCAGTACTTC.

This clonotype was observed many times. This chain's CDR3 is CASSLSDAYEQYF. The DNA of the CDR3 is TGTGCCAGCAGTTTATCGGACGCCTACGAGCAGTACTTC. V gene TRBV28 combines with J gene TRBJ2-7, with unresolved D. CDR3 length: 13 residues. Trimming left V 1 base short and J 2 bases short, with 6 bases between. Germline V gene data show CDR1 as MDHEN and CDR2 as SYDVKM. The full variable domain, completed using reference TRBV28 and TRBJ2-7, is DVKVTQSSRYLVKRTGEKVFLECVQDMDHENMFWYRQDPGLGLRLIYFSYDVKMKEKGDIPEGYSVSREKKERFSLILESASTNQTSMYLCASSLSDAYEQYFGPGTRLTVT.

Concerning this clonotype: Lacking the conserved final phenylalanine or tryptophan, this CDR3 likely reflects a read error. The chain combines TRBV9 with TRBJ2-1; D call uncertain. The length of the CDR3 is 12 residues. Germline CDR1 reads SGDLS; CDR2 reads YYNGEE. Between the trimmed V and J ends, which lost 0 bases and 8 bases, there was a span of 6 bases. The CDR3: CASSVVNDEQFL. The CDR3 DNA sequence: TGTGCCAGCAGCGTAGTTAATGATGAGCAGTTCCTC.

This clonotype has only a few counts. As DNA, the CDR3 is TGTGCCAGCAGCCAATCCGCGGACACACTATACTACGAGCAGTACTTC. Translation gives CASSQSADTLYYEQYF. The V call is TRBV12-3 or TRBV12-4, the J call TRBJ2-7; D is perhaps TRBD1 (5 bases). The V end lost 6 bases, the J end lost 3 bases, and 21 bases lay between the germline ends. This CDR3 region has 16 residues.

This clonotype was seen ten or more times. This chain joins TRBV6-5 and TRBJ1-2, with D possibly being TRBD1 (5 bases). There are 12 residues in the CDR3. V was pared by 5 bases and J by 4 bases, with 8 bases between. Germline-derived CDR1 and CDR2 are MNHEY and SVGAGI. CDR3 residues: CASSQDSYGYTF. Here the CDR3 DNA reads TGTGCCAGCAGTCAAGACAGCTATGGCTACACCTTC.

This clonotype appeared many times. This chain uses TRBV7-9 with TRBJ2-2; D not certain. Germline lookup yields CDR1 SEHNR and CDR2 FQNEAQ (reference sequence). CDR3 length: 16 residues. Trimming took off 7 bases at V and 3 bases at J, with 18 bases between the two ends. The CDR3 protein is CASNSVAGDDTGELFF. As DNA, the CDR3 is TGTGCCAGCAACTCAGTAGCTGGAGACGACACCGGGGAGCTGTTTTTT.

The V call is TRBV7-9, the J call TRBJ2-7, with D possibly called TRBD1 or TRBD2 (5 bases each). Germline lookup yields CDR1 SEHNR and CDR2 FQNEAQ (reference sequence). This CDR3 contains 15 residues. V shed 8 bases and J shed 5 bases, with 22 bases lying between them. The CDR3, as DNA: TGTGCCAGCTCCCCTTACCGGGACGGTAACAACGAGCAGTACTTC. Amino acids: CASSPYRDGNNEQYF.